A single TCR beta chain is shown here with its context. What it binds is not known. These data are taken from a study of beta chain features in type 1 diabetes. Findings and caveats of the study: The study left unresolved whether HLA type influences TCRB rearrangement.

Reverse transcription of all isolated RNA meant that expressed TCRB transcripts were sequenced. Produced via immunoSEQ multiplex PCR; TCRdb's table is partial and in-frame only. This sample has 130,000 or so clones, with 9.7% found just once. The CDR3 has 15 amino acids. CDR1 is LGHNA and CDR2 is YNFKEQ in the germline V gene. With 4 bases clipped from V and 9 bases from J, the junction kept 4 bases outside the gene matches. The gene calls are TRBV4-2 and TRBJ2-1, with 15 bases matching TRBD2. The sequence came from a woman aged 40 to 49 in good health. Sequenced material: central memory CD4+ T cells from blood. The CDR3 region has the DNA TGTGCCAGCAGCCCACGGACTAGCGGGGGGGGTGAGCAGTTCTTC. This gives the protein CASSPRTSGGGEQFF.